The 31 T cell receptor beta chains below all came from one sample that was sequenced in a study of T cells in tuberculosis. The assay was immunoSEQ multiplex PCR, and TCRdb's table has in-frame clones only and misses some. This sample carries about 43,000 clones, 94% of them seen once, and the ten largest clones take about 2%. Sequencing was performed on PBMCs. Receptor source: a donor between 10 and 35 years old with latent tuberculosis or without tuberculosis infection. Some clones in this sample may be carry-over from other donors' samples.

The chain links TRBV23-1 to TRBJ2-7; TRBD1 matches 7 bases. TRBV23-1 is identified as an open reading frame with a role that is uncertain. CDR3 length: 10 residues. V shed 9 bases and J 4 bases; nucleotides not matched to a gene: 0. The CDR3 nucleotides are TGCGCCAGGACAGGGTACGAGCAGTACTTC. Encoded protein: CARTGYEQYF.

The V and J genes are TRBV7-9 and TRBJ2-1, with 9 positions matching TRBD2. The CDR3 is made up of 17 amino acids. Germline CDR1 is SEHNR and CDR2 is FQNEAQ (reference sequence). After removal of 3 bases from V and 8 bases from J, the junction contained 14 bases not matched to a gene. The CDR3 is CASSFRGVAGASHEQFF. The CDR3, as DNA: TGTGCCAGCAGCTTTAGAGGGGTAGCGGGAGCGAGCCATGAGCAGTTCTTC. The full variable domain, rest sourced from reference TRBV7-9 and TRBJ2-1, is DTGVSQNPRHKITKRGQNVTFRCDPISEHNRLYWYRQTLGQGPEFLTYFQNEAQLEKSRLLSDRFSAERPKGSFSTLEIQRTEQGDSAMYLCASSFRGVAGASHEQFFGPGTRLTVL.

The CDR3 DNA reads TGTGCCAGCTCGACAGGGGGTAGCTCCTACAATGAGCAGTTCTTC. Translating gives CASSTGGSSYNEQFF. The V and J genes are TRBV7-2 and TRBJ2-1, with 9 bases fitting TRBD1. The ends lost 8 bases at V and 0 bases at J; junction bases unmatched: 5. The CDR3 is 15 residues long. The germline V gene encodes CDR1 SGHTA and CDR2 FQGNSA. Using reference TRBV7-2 and TRBJ2-1 for the parts outside the CDR3, the full variable domain is GAGVSQSPSNKVTEKGKDVELRCDPISGHTALYWYRQSLGQGLEFLIYFQGNSAPDKSGLPSDRFSAERTGGSVSTLTIQRTQQEDSAVYLCASSTGGSSYNEQFFGPGTRLTVL.

This chain uses TRBV7-9 with TRBJ1-1, with D perhaps matching TRBD1 (6 bases). The V end was cut by 4 bases, the J end by 1 base, with 13 bases between. The germline gives CDR1 SEHNR, CDR2 FQNEAQ (reference sequence). The CDR3 totals 15 residues. CDR3 protein: CASSWQGIGNTEAFF. DNA for the CDR3: TGTGCCAGCAGCTGGCAGGGGATTGGGAACACTGAAGCTTTCTTT.

J is TRBJ2-7 and V is TRBV19, with 10 bases matching TRBD2. The V gene's germline CDR1 is LNHDA and CDR2 SQIVND (reference sequence). V lost 6 bases to trimming and J lost 2 bases; unmatched junction nucleotides: 7. The CDR3 totals 15 residues. For the CDR3, the DNA is TGTGCCAGTAGCCCATGGACTAGCGGAACCTACGAGCAGTACTTC. This sequence encodes CASSPWTSGTYEQYF.

The chain has TRBV7-3 and TRBJ2-1; 8 bases are a match to TRBD2. The CDR3 runs 15 residues. Germline CDR1 SGHTA, CDR2 FQGTGA. The trim removed 5 bases at V and 7 bases at J, leaving 10 bases unmatched. For the CDR3, the DNA is TGTGCCAGCAGCCCACTGACGGCGGGAGGTAATGAGCAGTTCTTC. Translating it yields CASSPLTAGGNEQFF. Supplemented by reference TRBV7-3 and TRBJ2-1, the full variable domain reads GAGVSQTPSNKVTEKGKYVELRCDPISGHTALYWYRQSLGQGPEFLIYFQGTGAADDSGLPNDRFFAVRPEGSVSTLKIQRTERGDSAVYLCASSPLTAGGNEQFFGPGTRLTVL.

This chain links TRBV4-3 with TRBJ1-2; TRBD1 might be the D (5 bases). With 4 bases removed from V and 4 bases from J, the gap between germline ends came to 16 bases. The CDR3 runs to 15 residues. In germline, CDR1 is LGHNA, CDR2 YSLEER. The DNA for the CDR3 is TGCGCCAGCAGCCGAAACTGGGGCAGGTCCTATGGCTACACCTTC. It specifies CASSRNWGRSYGYTF.

This CDR3 is CASRLAGRNNEQFF. CDR3 sequence (DNA): TGTGCCAGCAGACTAGCGGGCCGGAACAATGAGCAGTTCTTC. The chain carries TRBV21-1 and TRBJ2-1; TRBD2 is the table's D call, not checked against the DNA. TRBV21-1 is a recognized pseudogene. The CDR3 extends over 14 amino acids.

The V gene is TRBV30, the J gene TRBJ2-7; TRBD2 matches 8 bases. The CDR3 consists of 13 residues. Germline values: CDR1 GTSNPN, CDR2 SVGIG (reference sequence). The V segment lost 2 bases and the J segment 3 bases; nucleotides outside the gene matches: 3. The CDR3 spells CAWSNGGDYEQYF. The CDR3 DNA reads as TGTGCCTGGAGTAACGGGGGGGACTACGAGCAGTACTTC.

The chain combines TRBV6-5 with TRBJ1-2; a weak D match, TRBD1 (6 bases). V lost 2 bases to trimming and J lost 4 bases, with 14 bases between them. CDR1 and CDR2 from the germline V gene are MNHEY and SVGAGI. The CDR3 runs to 15 residues. In DNA, the CDR3 is TGTGCCAGCAGTTACAAGCAGGGACATGCCTATGGCTACACCTTC. Its translation is CASSYKQGHAYGYTF.

The chain is built from TRBV28 and TRBJ1-5, with TRBD1 identical over 11 bases. Germline V gene lookup returns CDR1 MDHEN and CDR2 SYDVKM. The V gene end was trimmed by 6 bases and the J gene end by 6 bases; junction bases not matched to a gene: 10. This CDR3 is 16 amino acids long. CDR3 DNA sequence: TGTGCCAGCAGGACAAAAACCGGGACAGGGGGTCAGCCCCAGCATTTT. Translating gives CASRTKTGTGGQPQHF.

The chain couples TRBV10-3 to TRBJ2-3; perhaps TRBD1 as D (5 bases). There are 15 residues in the CDR3. Trimming stripped 4 bases from V and 2 bases from J, with 13 bases between. Per the germline V gene, CDR1 is ENHRY and CDR2 is SYGVKD. The CDR3 loop reads CAISGKGSNTDTQYF. In DNA, the CDR3 is TGTGCCATCAGTGGAAAGGGGTCAAACACAGATACGCAGTATTTT.

DNA for the CDR3: TGTGCCAGCAGTTTCGGGACTAGCGGTTACCCCTACGAGCAGTACTTC. Protein: CASSFGTSGYPYEQYF. The rearrangement uses TRBV28 and TRBJ2-7; 11 bases fit TRBD2. Trimming took 3 bases from V and 2 from J; bases not matched to a gene: 6. The CDR3 is 16 amino acids. Germline V gene sequence: CDR1 MDHEN, CDR2 SYDVKM.

This chain uses TRBV19 with TRBJ2-1; D uncertain. Germline V gene sequence: CDR1 LNHDA, CDR2 SQIVND (reference sequence). The CDR3 covers 12 residues. V was pared by 6 bases and J by 6 bases, with 9 bases between. The CDR3 protein is CASSWPSNEQFF. The DNA of the CDR3 is TGTGCCAGTAGCTGGCCTAGCAATGAGCAGTTCTTC.

This clone was seen more than once but under ten times. This chain links TRBV11-3 with TRBJ2-3; 7 bases line up with TRBD2. The CDR3 extends over 18 amino acids. CDR1 is SGHNT, CDR2 YENEEA, per germline. V lost 5 bases to trimming and J lost 4 bases; unmatched junction nucleotides: 18. The CDR3 DNA sequence: TGTGCCAGCAGCGTCGCCCCGGCGGGAGCGATGATGGCAGATACGCAGTATTTT. Translated, it gives CASSVAPAGAMMADTQYF.

The chain combines TRBV7-2 with TRBJ2-1; D uncertain. The CDR3 runs to 13 residues. Germline assignment: CDR1 SGHTA and CDR2 FQGNSA. The V end was cut by 5 bases, the J end by 9 bases, with 14 bases between. The CDR3 DNA sequence: TGTGCCAGCAGCCCAGCGCTTTTCGGTGAGCAGTTCTTC. This sequence encodes CASSPALFGEQFF.

DNA for the CDR3: TGTGCCAGCAGTTACGGGTCCGGGACAGCGTATGGCTACACCTTC. Amino acid sequence: CASSYGSGTAYGYTF. The chain joins TRBV6-5 to TRBJ1-2; TRBD1 aligns across 7 bases. Germline-derived CDR1 and CDR2 are MNHEY and SVGAGI. J was trimmed by 5 bases and V by 2 bases; bases with no gene match: 8. The CDR3 has 15 residues.

The chain links TRBV28 to TRBJ2-3; unclear D gene. Germline CDR1 and CDR2: MDHEN and SYDVKM. The V end lost 6 bases, the J end lost 1 base, and 8 bases lay between the germline ends. CDR3 length: 13 amino acids. Here the CDR3 DNA reads TGTGCCAGCAGAAGCTTAGGCACAGATACGCAGTATTTT. It translates to CASRSLGTDTQYF.

This rearrangement joins TRBV27 to TRBJ1-1; TRBD1 is a possible D gene (6 bases). The CDR3 totals 13 residues. V was pared by 5 bases and J by 4 bases, with 11 bases between. Germline assignment: CDR1 MNHEY and CDR2 SMNVEV (reference sequence). The CDR3 bases are TGTGCCAGCAGTAACAGGGCGTCCACTGAAGCTTTCTTT. It yields the protein CASSNRASTEAFF.

The J gene is TRBJ2-1, the V gene TRBV6-1; TRBD2 is a possible D gene (6 bases). V lost 7 bases and J 6 bases, leaving 19 bases between the germline ends. From germline, CDR1 is MNHNS and CDR2 SASEGT. This CDR3 is built from 15 residues. The CDR3 nucleotides are TGTGCCAGCAAAATAGCGGTGGGAGGATTCAATGAGCAGTTCTTC. This sequence encodes CASKIAVGGFNEQFF.

The chain carries TRBV15 and TRBJ2-1, with unresolved D. Per germline, CDR1 LNHNV and CDR2 YYDKDF (reference sequence). The CDR3 covers 12 residues. V was clipped by 5 bases and J by 9 bases, with 11 bases between them. The CDR3 DNA follows: TGTGCCACCAGCCATGTACGGAGTGAGCAGTTCTTC. It codes for CATSHVRSEQFF.

The chain carries TRBV4-3 and TRBJ1-5, with D tentatively TRBD1 (5 bases). CDR1 is LGHNA, CDR2 YSLEER, per germline. The length of the CDR3 is 17 residues. V lost 0 bases to trimming and J lost 0 bases, with 12 bases between them. CDR3 in amino acids: CASSQELQGYSNQPQHF. CDR3 nucleotide sequence: TGCGCCAGCAGCCAAGAGCTCCAGGGCTATAGCAATCAGCCCCAGCATTTT.

The rearrangement joins TRBV5-1 to TRBJ2-1, with 9 bases matching TRBD2. There are 15 residues in the CDR3. V lost 4 bases and J lost 9; bases outside the gene matches: 11. CDR1 is SGHRS and CDR2 is YFSETQ in the germline V gene. CDR3 bases: TGCGCCAGCAGCCTGGGACTAGCTGTGGGGGGTGAGCAGTTCTTC. Its protein product is CASSLGLAVGGEQFF.

V and J are TRBV5-1 and TRBJ1-2, with TRBD1 identical over 7 bases. There are 17 residues in the CDR3. The junction had 13 bases not matched to a gene; V was cut back by 3 bases and J by 2 bases. Looked up from germline, CDR1 is SGHRS and CDR2 is YFSETQ. CDR3 protein: CASSWISGTELNYGYTF. The CDR3 DNA is TGCGCCAGCAGCTGGATCTCCGGGACAGAACTAAACTATGGCTACACCTTC. The full variable domain, rest sourced from reference TRBV5-1 and TRBJ1-2, is KAGVTQTPRYLIKTRGQQVTLSCSPISGHRSVSWYQQTPGQGLQFLFEYFSETQRNKGNFPGRFSGRQFSNSRSEMNVSTLELGDSALYLCASSWISGTELNYGYTFGSGTRLTVV.

The rearrangement links TRBV9 to TRBJ1-4; 9 bases match TRBD1. CDR1 SGDLS and CDR2 YYNGEE come from the germline V gene. This CDR3 is 16 amino acids long. The V gene end was trimmed by 3 bases and the J gene end by 8 bases; junction bases not matched to a gene: 11. CDR3 DNA: TGTGCCAGCAGCGAGGAAGAACAGGGGGCAGACGAAAAACTGTTTTTT. It translates to CASSEEEQGADEKLFF.

The chain recombines TRBV5-1 with TRBJ2-1, with D maybe TRBD2 (6 bases). CDR1 is SGHRS, CDR2 YFSETQ, per germline. The CDR3 spans 16 residues. V dropped 0 bases and J dropped 1 base, with 11 bases sitting between them. CDR3 sequence reads: CASSLVLAESYNEQFF. In DNA, the CDR3 is TGCGCCAGCAGCTTGGTACTAGCCGAATCCTACAATGAGCAGTTCTTC.

The chain is built from TRBV2 and TRBJ1-1; the D is unclear. The CDR3 is 14 residues long. V shed 4 bases and J shed 1 base, with 10 bases lying between them. Germline values: CDR1 SNHLY, CDR2 FYNNEI. Here the CDR3 DNA reads TGTGCCAGCAGTGGAGGGATGTCGAACACTGAAGCTTTCTTT. Its protein is CASSGGMSNTEAFF.

The J gene is TRBJ2-7, the V gene TRBV4-2, with D perhaps matching TRBD1 (5 bases). V was cut by 0 bases and J by 7 bases, with 10 bases left in between. Germline V gene lookup returns CDR1 LGHNA and CDR2 YNFKEQ. This CDR3 spans 13 amino acids. The CDR3: CASSQDPPGEQYF. The DNA for the CDR3 is TGTGCCAGCAGCCAAGATCCCCCAGGGGAGCAGTACTTC.

The rearrangement links TRBV10-3 to TRBJ1-5; 10 bases agree with TRBD1. Looked up from germline, CDR1 is ENHRY and CDR2 is SYGVKD. The junction had 4 bases not matched to a gene; V was cut back by 2 bases and J by 0 bases. This CDR3 has 17 residues. CDR3 region: CAISEAGQGISNQPQHF. The CDR3 DNA reads as TGTGCCATCAGTGAGGCGGGACAGGGGATTAGCAATCAGCCCCAGCATTTT.

The chain links TRBV4-3 to TRBJ2-1; TRBD2 matches at 7 bases. CDR3 size: 17 residues. Unmatched junction bases numbered 17, after V lost 0 bases and J lost 12 bases. CDR1 LGHNA and CDR2 YSLEER come from the germline V gene. CDR3 region: CASSQDHPGGRIKAQFF. The CDR3, as DNA: TGCGCCAGCAGCCAAGATCACCCGGGAGGCCGGATTAAGGCGCAGTTCTTC.

V usage is TRBV4-3 and J usage is TRBJ1-1; 8 bases are a match to TRBD1. The germline V gene encodes CDR1 LGHNA and CDR2 YSLEER. The CDR3 is 16 amino acids. J gave up 1 base and V 2 bases, and 6 bases lay outside the gene matches. DNA for the CDR3: TGCGCCAGCAGCCAACACCCCGACAGGGGGAACACTGAAGCTTTCTTT. Protein sequence: CASSQHPDRGNTEAFF.